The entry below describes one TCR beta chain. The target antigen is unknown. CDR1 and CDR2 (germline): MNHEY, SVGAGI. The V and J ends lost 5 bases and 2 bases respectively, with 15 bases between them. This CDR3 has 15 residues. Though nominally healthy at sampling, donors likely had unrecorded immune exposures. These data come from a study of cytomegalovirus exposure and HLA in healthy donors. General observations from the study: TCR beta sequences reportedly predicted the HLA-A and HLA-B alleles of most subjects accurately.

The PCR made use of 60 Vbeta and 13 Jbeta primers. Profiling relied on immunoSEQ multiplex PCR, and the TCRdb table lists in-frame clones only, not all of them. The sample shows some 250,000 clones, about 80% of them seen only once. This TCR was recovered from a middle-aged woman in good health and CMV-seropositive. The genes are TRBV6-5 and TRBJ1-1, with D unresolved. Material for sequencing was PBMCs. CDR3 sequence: CASSPFGYSNTEAFF. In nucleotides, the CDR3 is TGTGCCAGCAGTCCCTTTGGGTACAGCAACACTGAAGCTTTCTTT.